The T cell receptor (beta chain) described here comes from a study of T cells in Graves' hyperthyroidism and ophthalmopathy. Study background: Before any treatment, at initial diagnosis, peripheral blood was collected. Whole-study findings and limits: A model using 13 V-J features told ophthalmopathy apart from stable hyperthyroidism.

Germline assignment: CDR1 LGHDT and CDR2 YNNKEL (reference sequence). The ends were cut back, 4 bases at V and 3 bases at J, with 14 bases in the middle. The CDR3 has 15 amino acids. Diagnoses rested on clinical symptoms, serum thyroxine and TRAb, thyroid ultrasound and orbital computed tomography. Researchers took RNA transcripts and amplified the TCR beta CDR3 regions from them. First-round RT-PCR of the TCR CDR3 relied on the HTBI primer set. TCRdb used MiXCR to reprocess the multiplex PCR reads, holding one entry per CDR3 protein. Of around 520,000 distinct CDR3 sequences in the sample, around 15% were seen once. This clonotype was observed many times. What it recognizes is unknown.

This receptor was taken from a woman between 40 and 55 years old with Graves' hyperthyroidism. The chain recombines TRBV3-1 with TRBJ2-3, with a possible D match to TRBD1 (5 bases). Material: blood. This chain's CDR3 is CASSLDTRKTDTQYF. The CDR3 region has the DNA TGTGCCAGCAGCCTGGACACGAGGAAGACAGATACGCAGTATTTT.